This T cell receptor (beta chain) was sequenced in a study of blood T cells in healthy people across ages. Primed by a sample-barcoded 5' primer and a J-beta primer mix, a second PCR proceeded for 7 to 11 cycles. TCRdb reprocessed the 5' RACE reads via MiXCR and lists one record per CDR3 protein. Of about 640,000 distinct CDR3 sequences detected, 45% to 65% appear once; the ten largest clones hold 30% to 45%. Germline V gene sequence: CDR1 ENHRY, CDR2 SYGVKD. CDR3 size: 14 residues. The V end was cut by 7 bases, the J end by 5 bases, with 14 bases between. This sequence joins TRBV10-3 and TRBJ2-2; weak D call: TRBD1 (5 bases). The sequence was obtained from a man in his sixties in good health. The sequenced material came from blood. DNA for the CDR3: TGTGCCATCAACCTTCAGGGCGAGACCGGGGAGCTGTTTTTT. This gives the protein CAINLQGETGELFF.